What follows is one T cell receptor beta chain and its context. This entry belongs to a study of blood T cell repertoires in COVID-19. Across the whole study: Researchers got acute and convalescent COVID-19 samples from the United States, Italy and Spain. T cells, B-cell-depleted T cells, or PBMCs supplied cDNA or gDNA.

The CDR3 contains 16 residues. The method was immunoSEQ multiplex PCR; TCRdb's version includes in-frame clones alone and lacks a portion of them. The repertoire holds approximately 250,000 clones, 75% to 90% seen once, with 10% to 13% in the top ten. The genes are TRBV12-1 and TRBJ2-7; TRBD2 is taken as the D call from the table, unchecked against the DNA. TRBV12-1 is a recognized pseudogene. The sequence came from an older woman with COVID-19, enrolled during active disease. The source material was peripheral blood. The CDR3 DNA is TGTGCCAGCAGCTTTGTCTTTAGCGGGAGCTCCTACGAGCAGTACTTC. This translates into CASSFVFSGSSYEQYF.